This TCR beta chain is from a study of sequential checkpoint blockade in melanoma. About the research overall: TCRβ was sequenced from DNA of 91 pretreatment tumors.

Described treatment: randomized to nivolumab then ipilimumab (arm A) or the reverse (arm B). From germline, CDR1 is MGHRA and CDR2 YSYEKL. V shed 0 bases and J shed 10 bases, with 19 bases lying between them. The CDR3 is 15 residues long. This clone was detected a few times. Some clones are missing from TCRdb's copy, which holds only in-frame ones; the method was immunoSEQ multiplex PCR. The sample lists thousands of clones, around 30% seen once, with roughly 5.7% in the top ten. The chain couples TRBV4-1 to TRBJ2-7; TRBD2 is a possible D gene (7 bases). Material: tumor tissue (inferred from file names), obtained from a patient given nivolumab and ipilimumab in sequence. This receptor was taken from a human donor with melanoma. CDR3 loop: CASSQDRGGLVPQYF. For the CDR3, the DNA is TGCGCCAGCAGCCAAGATCGCGGGGGCCTAGTCCCTCAGTACTTC.